The sequence of this T cell receptor beta chain was determined in a study of cytomegalovirus exposure and HLA in healthy donors. Study results and limitations: Upon later analysis, TCR association rates were observed to vary by HLA locus, being highest for DRB1 and lowest for HLA-C. In a later analysis, at a false discovery rate of 0.05, under 20,000 TCR beta sequences were associated with HLA alleles.

Notes on this clone: Its target is not known.

CDR3 size: 11 residues. 13 Jbeta primers and 60 Vbeta primers were used for the PCR. Here immunoSEQ multiplex PCR was the method, and the copy in TCRdb shows in-frame clones only, minus some. The table records around 280,000 clones, 85% to 90% of them present only once. The sequence was obtained from a woman aged 18-29 years in good health and CMV-seronegative. Sample: PBMCs. This sequence joins TRBV21-1 and TRBJ2-2; TRBD1 was called by the table and not checked on the DNA. TRBV21-1 is termed a pseudogene. The CDR3 loop is CATLRCGELFF. CDR3 in DNA: TGTGCCACCCTCAGATGCGGGGAGCTGTTTTTT.